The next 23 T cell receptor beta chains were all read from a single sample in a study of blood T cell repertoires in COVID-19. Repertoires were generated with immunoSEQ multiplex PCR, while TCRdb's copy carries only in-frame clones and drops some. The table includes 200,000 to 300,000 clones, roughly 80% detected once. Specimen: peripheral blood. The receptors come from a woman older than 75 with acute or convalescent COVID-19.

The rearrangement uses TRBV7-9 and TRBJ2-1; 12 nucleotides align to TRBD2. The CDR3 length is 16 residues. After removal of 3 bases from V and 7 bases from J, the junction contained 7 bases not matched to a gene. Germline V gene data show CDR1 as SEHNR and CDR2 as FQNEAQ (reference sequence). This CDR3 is CASSFLLAGGKNEQFF. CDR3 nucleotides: TGTGCCAGCAGCTTCCTCCTAGCGGGGGGGAAGAATGAGCAGTTCTTC.

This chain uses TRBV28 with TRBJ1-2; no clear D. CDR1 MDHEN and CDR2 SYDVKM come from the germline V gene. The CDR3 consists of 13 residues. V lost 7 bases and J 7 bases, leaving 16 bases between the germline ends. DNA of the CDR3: TGTGCCAGCAACAAGCTGGGCAGAACTGGCTACACCTTC. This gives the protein CASNKLGRTGYTF.

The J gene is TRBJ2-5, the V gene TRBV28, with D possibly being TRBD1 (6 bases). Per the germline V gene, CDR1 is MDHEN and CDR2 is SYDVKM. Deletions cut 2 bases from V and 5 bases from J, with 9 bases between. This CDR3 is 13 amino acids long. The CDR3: CASSLRGTETQYF. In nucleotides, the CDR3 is TGTGCCAGCAGTTTAAGGGGGACGGAGACCCAGTACTTC.

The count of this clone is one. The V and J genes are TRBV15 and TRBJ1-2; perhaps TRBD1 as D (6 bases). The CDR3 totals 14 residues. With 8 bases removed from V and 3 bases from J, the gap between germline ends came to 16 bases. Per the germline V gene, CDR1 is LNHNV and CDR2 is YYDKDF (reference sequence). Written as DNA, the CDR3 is TGTGCCACCGGTAGGGGCAGGGGTGACTATGGCTACACCTTC. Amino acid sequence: CATGRGRGDYGYTF.

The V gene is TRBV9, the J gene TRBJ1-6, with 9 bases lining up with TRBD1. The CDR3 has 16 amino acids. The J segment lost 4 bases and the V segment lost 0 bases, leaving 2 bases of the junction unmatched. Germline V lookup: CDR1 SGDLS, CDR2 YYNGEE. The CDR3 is CASSVGGQGYNSPLHF. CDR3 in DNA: TGTGCCAGCAGCGTAGGAGGACAGGGGTATAATTCACCCCTCCACTTT.

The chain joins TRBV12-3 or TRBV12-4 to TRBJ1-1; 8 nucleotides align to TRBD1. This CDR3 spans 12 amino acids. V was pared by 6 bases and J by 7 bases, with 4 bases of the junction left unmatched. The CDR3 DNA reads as TGTGCCAGCAGCCAGACAGGGGTTGAAGCTTTCTTT. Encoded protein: CASSQTGVEAFF.

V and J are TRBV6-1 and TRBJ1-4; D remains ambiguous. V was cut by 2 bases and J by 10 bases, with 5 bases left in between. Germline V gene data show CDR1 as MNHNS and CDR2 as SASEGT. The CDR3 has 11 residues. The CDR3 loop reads CASSERGKLFF. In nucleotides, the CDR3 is TGTGCCAGCAGTGAACGGGGAAAACTGTTTTTT.

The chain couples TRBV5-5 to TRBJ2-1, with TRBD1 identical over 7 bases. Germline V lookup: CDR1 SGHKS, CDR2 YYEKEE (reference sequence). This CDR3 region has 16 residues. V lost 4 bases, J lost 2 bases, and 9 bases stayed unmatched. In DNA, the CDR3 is TGTGCCAGCAGCAACAGGGGTGAGAGAACCTACAATGAGCAGTTCTTC. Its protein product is CASSNRGERTYNEQFF.

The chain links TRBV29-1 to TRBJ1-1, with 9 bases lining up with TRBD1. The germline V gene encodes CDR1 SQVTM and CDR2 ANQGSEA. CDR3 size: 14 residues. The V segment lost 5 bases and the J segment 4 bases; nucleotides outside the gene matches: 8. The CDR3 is CSVTPGQGGTEAFF. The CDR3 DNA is TGCAGCGTTACCCCGGGACAGGGAGGCACTGAAGCTTTCTTT.

The CDR3 loop reads CASSPAKGASGYTF. CDR3 nucleotide sequence: TGTGCCAGCAGCCCCGCAAAGGGGGCTTCTGGCTACACCTTC. This sequence joins TRBV11-2 and TRBJ1-2; TRBD1 aligns across 7 bases. This CDR3 contains 14 residues. CDR1 and CDR2 (germline): SGHAT, FQNNGV. V was pared by 5 bases and J by 7 bases, with 10 bases of the junction left unmatched.

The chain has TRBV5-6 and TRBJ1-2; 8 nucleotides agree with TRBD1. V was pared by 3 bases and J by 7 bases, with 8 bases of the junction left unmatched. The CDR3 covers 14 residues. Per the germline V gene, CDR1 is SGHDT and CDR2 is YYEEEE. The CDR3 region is CASSSGTGLSGYTF. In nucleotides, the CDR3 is TGTGCCAGCAGCTCCGGGACAGGCCTCTCTGGCTACACCTTC.

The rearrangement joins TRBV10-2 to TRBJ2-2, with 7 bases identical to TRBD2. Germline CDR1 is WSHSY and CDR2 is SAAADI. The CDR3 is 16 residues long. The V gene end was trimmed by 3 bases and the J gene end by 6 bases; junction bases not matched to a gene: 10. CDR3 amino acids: CASSDPSGLGPGELFF. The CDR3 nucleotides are TGCGCCAGCAGTGACCCCTCCGGACTAGGCCCCGGGGAGCTGTTTTTT.

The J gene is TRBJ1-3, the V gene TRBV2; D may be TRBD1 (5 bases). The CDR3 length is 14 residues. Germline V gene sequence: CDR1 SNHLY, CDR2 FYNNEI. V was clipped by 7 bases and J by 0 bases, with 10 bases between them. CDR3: CASNIDSSGNTIYF. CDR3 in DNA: TGTGCCAGCAATATTGACAGCTCTGGAAACACCATATATTTT.

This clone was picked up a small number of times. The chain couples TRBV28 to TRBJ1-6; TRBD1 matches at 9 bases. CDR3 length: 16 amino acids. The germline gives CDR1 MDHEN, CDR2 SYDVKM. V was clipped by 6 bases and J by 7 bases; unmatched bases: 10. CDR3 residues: CASSRPGQGGNSPLHF. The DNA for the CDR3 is TGTGCCAGCAGCCGTCCGGGACAGGGTGGGAATTCACCCCTCCACTTT.

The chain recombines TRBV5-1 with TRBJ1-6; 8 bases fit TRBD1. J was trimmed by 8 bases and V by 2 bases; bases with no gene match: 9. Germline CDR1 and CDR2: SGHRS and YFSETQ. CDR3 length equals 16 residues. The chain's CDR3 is CASSLTSTGVDSPLHF. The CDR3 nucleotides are TGCGCCAGCAGCTTAACCTCGACAGGGGTGGATTCACCCCTCCACTTT.

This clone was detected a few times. CDR3 nucleotides: TGTGCCAGCAGCCCGCTATCGGGGGGCTCACCCCTCCACTTT. This codes for CASSPLSGGSPLHF. The chain carries TRBV2 and TRBJ1-6, with a weak D call TRBD1 (6 bases). Germline CDR1 SNHLY, CDR2 FYNNEI. Trimming took 6 bases from V and 10 from J, leaving 16 bases between them. The CDR3 runs to 14 residues.

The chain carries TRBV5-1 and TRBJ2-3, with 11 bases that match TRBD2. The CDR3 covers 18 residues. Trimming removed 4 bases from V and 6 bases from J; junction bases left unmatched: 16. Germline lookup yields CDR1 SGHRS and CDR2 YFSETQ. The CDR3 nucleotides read TGCGCCAGCAGCCCACGACCCCCGACTAGCGGGGTTAGGGATACGCAGTATTTT. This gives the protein CASSPRPPTSGVRDTQYF.

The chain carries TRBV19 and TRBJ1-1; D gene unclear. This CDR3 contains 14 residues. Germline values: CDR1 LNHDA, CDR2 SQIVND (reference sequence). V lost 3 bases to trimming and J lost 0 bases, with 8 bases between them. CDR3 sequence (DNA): TGTGCCAGTAGTATCCCTCCGTTGAACACTGAAGCTTTCTTT. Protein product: CASSIPPLNTEAFF. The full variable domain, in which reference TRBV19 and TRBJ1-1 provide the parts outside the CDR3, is DGGITQSPKYLFRKEGQNVTLSCEQNLNHDAMYWYRQDPGQGLRLIYYSQIVNDFQKGDIAEGYSVSREKKESFPLTVTSAQKNPTAFYLCASSIPPLNTEAFFGQGTRLTVV.

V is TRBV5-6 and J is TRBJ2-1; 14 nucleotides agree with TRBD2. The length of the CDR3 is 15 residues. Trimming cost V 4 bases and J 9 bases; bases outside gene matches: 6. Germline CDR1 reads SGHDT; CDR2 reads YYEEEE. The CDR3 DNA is TGTGCCAGCAGCAGACTAGCGGGGGGGCTGGGTGAGCAGTTCTTC. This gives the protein CASSRLAGGLGEQFF.

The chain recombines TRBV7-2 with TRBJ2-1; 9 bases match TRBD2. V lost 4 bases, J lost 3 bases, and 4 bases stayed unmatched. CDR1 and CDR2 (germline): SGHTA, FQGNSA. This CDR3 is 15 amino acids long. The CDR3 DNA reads TGTGCCAGCAGCTCGCAAGCGGGGGGCTACAATGAGCAGTTCTTC. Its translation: CASSSQAGGYNEQFF.

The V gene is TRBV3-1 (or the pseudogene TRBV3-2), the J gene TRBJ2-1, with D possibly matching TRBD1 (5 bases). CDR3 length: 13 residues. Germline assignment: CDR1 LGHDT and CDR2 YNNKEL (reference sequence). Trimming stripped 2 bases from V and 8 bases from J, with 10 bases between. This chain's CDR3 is CASSQRQSDEQFF. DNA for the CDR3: TGTGCCAGCAGCCAAAGACAGAGCGATGAGCAGTTCTTC.

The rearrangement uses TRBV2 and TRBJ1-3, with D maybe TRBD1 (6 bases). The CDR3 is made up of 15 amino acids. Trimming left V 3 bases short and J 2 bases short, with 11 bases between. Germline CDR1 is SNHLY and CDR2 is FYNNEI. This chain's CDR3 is CASSDKAGAGNTIYF. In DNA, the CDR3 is TGTGCCAGCAGTGATAAGGCAGGGGCTGGAAACACCATATATTTT.

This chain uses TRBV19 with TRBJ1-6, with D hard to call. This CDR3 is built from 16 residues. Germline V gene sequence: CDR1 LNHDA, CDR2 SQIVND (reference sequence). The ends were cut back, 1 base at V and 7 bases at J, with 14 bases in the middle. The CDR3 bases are TGTGCCAGTAGTATAGGATGGGCCCTTGGAAATTCACCCCTCCACTTT. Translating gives CASSIGWALGNSPLHF.